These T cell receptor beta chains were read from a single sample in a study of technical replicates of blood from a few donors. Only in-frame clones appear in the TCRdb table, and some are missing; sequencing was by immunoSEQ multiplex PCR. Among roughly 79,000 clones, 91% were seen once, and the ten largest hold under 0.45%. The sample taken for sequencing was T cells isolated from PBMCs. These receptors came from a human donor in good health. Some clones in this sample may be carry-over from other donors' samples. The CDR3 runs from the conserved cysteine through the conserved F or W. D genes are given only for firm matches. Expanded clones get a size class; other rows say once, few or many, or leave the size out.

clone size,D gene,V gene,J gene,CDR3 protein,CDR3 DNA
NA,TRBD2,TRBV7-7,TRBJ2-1,CASSLAPSGTYNEQFF,TGTGCTAGCAGCTTAGCGCCTAGCGGGACTTACAATGAGCAGTTCTTC
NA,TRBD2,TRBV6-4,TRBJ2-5,CASSRTSGSYETQYF,TGTGCCAGCAGTCGGACTAGCGGGAGCTATGAGACCCAGTACTTC
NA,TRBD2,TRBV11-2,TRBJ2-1,CASSSTTYERGGYNEQFF,TGTGCCAGCAGCTCCACCACCTACGAGCGGGGGGGATACAATGAGCAGTTCTTC
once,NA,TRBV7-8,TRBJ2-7,CASSSNLAEQYF,TGTGCCAGCAGCTCTAACCTCGCGGAGCAGTACTTC
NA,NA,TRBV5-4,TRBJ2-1,CASSTPRGDNEQFF,TGTGCCAGCAGTACCCCAAGGGGCGACAATGAGCAGTTCTTC
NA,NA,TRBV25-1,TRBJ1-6,CASSERDSPSSPLHF,TGTGCCAGCAGTGAACGAGACAGCCCCTCTTCACCCCTCCACTTT
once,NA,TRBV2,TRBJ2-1,CATKWGYEQFF,TGTGCCACCAAGTGGGGCTATGAGCAGTTCTTC
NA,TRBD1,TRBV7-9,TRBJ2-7,CASRGQGYEQYF,TGTGCCAGCAGGGGACAGGGGTACGAGCAGTACTTC
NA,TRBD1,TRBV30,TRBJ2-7,CAWSGIRDRGQYF,TGTGCCTGGAGTGGGATCCGGGACAGGGGGCAGTACTTC
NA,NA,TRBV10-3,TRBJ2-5,CAINKAGQGQETQYF,TGTGCCATCAACAAAGCCGGGCAGGGCCAAGAGACCCAGTACTTC
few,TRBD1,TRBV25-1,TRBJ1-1,CASAATGRTEAFF,TGTGCCAGCGCTGCGACAGGGAGGACTGAAGCTTTCTTT
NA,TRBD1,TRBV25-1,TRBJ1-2,CASSATGGYGYTF,TGTGCCAGCAGTGCGACAGGGGGCTATGGCTACACCTTC
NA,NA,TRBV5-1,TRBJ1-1,CASSLRQGVNTEAFF,TGCGCCAGCAGCTTGAGACAAGGGGTGAACACTGAAGCTTTCTTT
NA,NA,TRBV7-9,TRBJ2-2,CASSLGGTGELFF,TGTGCCAGCAGCTTAGGAGGCACCGGGGAGCTGTTTTTT
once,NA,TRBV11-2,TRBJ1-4,CASSLVWSEKLFF,TGTGCCAGCAGCTTAGTTTGGAGCGAAAAACTGTTTTTT
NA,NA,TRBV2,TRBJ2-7,CASSVQGSYEQYF,TGTGCCAGCAGTGTTCAGGGCTCCTACGAGCAGTACTTC
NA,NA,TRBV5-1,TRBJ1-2,CASREGDLNSNYGYTF,TGCGCCAGCAGAGAGGGAGACCTGAACTCTAACTATGGCTACACCTTC
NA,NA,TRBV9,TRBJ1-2,CASSVEGYGYTF,TGTGCCAGCAGCGTAGAGGGGTATGGCTACACCTTC
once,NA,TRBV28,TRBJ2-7,CASSFRGTRAYEQYF,TGTGCCAGCTCTTTTCGGGGAACTAGAGCCTACGAGCAGTACTTC
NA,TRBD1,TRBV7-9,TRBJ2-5,CASSTTGSETQYF,TGTGCCAGCAGCACGACAGGGTCAGAGACCCAGTACTTC
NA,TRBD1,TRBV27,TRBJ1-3,CASSSPRDRAHLSGNTIYF,TGTGCCAGCAGTTCCCCCCGGGACAGGGCTCACCTCTCTGGAAACACCATATATTTT
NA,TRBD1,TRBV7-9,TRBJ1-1,CASSLDRDERKAFF,TGTGCCAGCAGCCTAGACAGGGATGAACGGAAAGCTTTCTTT
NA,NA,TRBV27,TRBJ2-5,CASKEYETQYF,TGTGCCAGCAAGGAGTATGAGACCCAGTACTTC
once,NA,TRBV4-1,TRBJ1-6,CASSPLPSSVRDSPLHF,TGCGCCAGCAGCCCCTTACCCTCATCGGTTCGGGATTCACCCCTCCACTTT
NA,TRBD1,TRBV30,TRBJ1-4,CAWSVAPQGGEKLFF,TGTGCCTGGAGTGTAGCCCCACAGGGGGGGGAAAAACTGTTTTTT
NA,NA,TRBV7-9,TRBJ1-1,CASSLASTVQGEAFF,TGTGCCAGCAGCTTAGCGAGTACAGTTCAGGGAGAAGCTTTCTTT
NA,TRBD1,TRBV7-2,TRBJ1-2,CASSNTGDGDGYTF,TGTGCCAGCAGCAACACAGGGGACGGAGATGGCTACACCTTC
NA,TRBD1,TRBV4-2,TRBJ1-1,CASSHGLIQGALNTEAFF,TGTGCCAGCAGCCACGGACTTATTCAGGGGGCCCTGAACACTGAAGCTTTCTTT
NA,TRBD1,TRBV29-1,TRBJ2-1,CSGGTGTDDEQFF,TGCAGCGGGGGGACAGGTACAGACGATGAGCAGTTCTTC
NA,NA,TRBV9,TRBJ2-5,CASSVGGMGGQQETQYF,TGTGCCAGCAGCGTAGGGGGAATGGGGGGACAGCAAGAGACCCAGTACTTC